These T cell receptor beta chains were read from a single sample in a study of blood T cell repertoires in COVID-19. Clones were sequenced by immunoSEQ multiplex PCR, and TCRdb holds only the in-frame ones, with some missing. The profile shows more than 250,000 clones, around 90% of them singletons. Sequences were obtained from PBMCs or T cells enriched from blood (not recorded which). Every receptor here comes from a woman younger than 30 with acute COVID-19. Each CDR3 is given with its conserved first and last residue. A D gene is named only where the DNA matches it firmly. Clone sizes are given selectively: once, few, many, or a class where the clone is expanded.

size: .; D: TRBD1; V: TRBV7-9; J: TRBJ1-1; CDR3: CASSFRAGGEGEAFF; DNA: TGTGCCAGCAGCTTCCGTGCAGGGGGCGAGGGTGAAGCTTTCTTT
size: once; D: .; V: TRBV15; J: TRBJ2-7; CDR3: CATSRGWGAFEQYF; DNA: TGTGCCACCAGCAGAGGATGGGGAGCTTTTGAGCAGTACTTC
size: .; D: TRBD1; V: TRBV27; J: TRBJ1-6; CDR3: CASSSGTGGYNSPLHF; DNA: TGTGCCAGCAGTTCTGGGACAGGGGGTTATAATTCACCCCTCCACTTT
size: .; D: TRBD1; V: TRBV15; J: TRBJ2-6; CDR3: CATSSQGDGSGANVLTF; DNA: TGTGCCACCAGCAGTCAGGGGGACGGCTCTGGGGCCAACGTCCTGACTTTC
size: .; D: .; V: TRBV2; J: TRBJ2-2; CDR3: CASRGRTTNTGELFF; DNA: TGTGCCAGCAGGGGGAGGACGACGAACACCGGGGAGCTGTTTTTT
size: .; D: TRBD1; V: TRBV3-1/TRBV3-2; J: TRBJ2-7; CDR3: CASSPDTDRGRSYEQYF; DNA: TGTGCCAGCAGCCCGGATACGGACAGGGGTCGATCCTACGAGCAGTACTTC
size: .; D: .; V: TRBV27; J: TRBJ1-2; CDR3: CASSERVGEYTF; DNA: TGTGCCAGCAGCGAAAGGGTCGGGGAATACACCTTC
size: few; D: TRBD1; V: TRBV4-2; J: TRBJ1-4; CDR3: CASSQDTGVREKLFF; DNA: TGTGCCAGCAGCCAGGATACAGGGGTTCGCGAAAAACTGTTTTTT
size: .; D: TRBD2; V: TRBV28; J: TRBJ2-5; CDR3: CASSFPGLAGGRKGETQYF; DNA: TGTGCCAGCAGTTTCCCAGGACTAGCGGGAGGAAGAAAAGGCGAGACCCAGTACTTC
size: .; D: .; V: TRBV30; J: TRBJ1-1; CDR3: CAWSVGGVPEAFF; DNA: TGTGCCTGGAGTGTAGGGGGGGTCCCTGAAGCTTTCTTT
size: .; D: TRBD1; V: TRBV28; J: TRBJ2-3; CDR3: CASRPRDRGPDTQYF; DNA: TGTGCCAGCAGGCCCCGGGACAGGGGCCCAGATACGCAGTATTTT
size: .; D: .; V: TRBV7-9; J: TRBJ2-7; CDR3: CASSDRLYEQYF; DNA: TGTGCCAGCAGCGATAGACTGTACGAGCAGTACTTC
size: .; D: TRBD1; V: TRBV28; J: TRBJ1-4; CDR3: CASSSRDRGSEKLFF; DNA: TGTGCCAGCAGTTCGCGGGACAGGGGTAGTGAAAAACTGTTTTTT
size: .; D: TRBD2; V: TRBV15; J: TRBJ2-7; CDR3: CATSRDLRSGNSYEQYF; DNA: TGTGCCACCAGCAGAGATCTGCGGAGCGGGAACTCCTACGAGCAGTACTTC
size: .; D: .; V: TRBV5-5; J: TRBJ2-1; CDR3: CASSLGSGAHNEQFF; DNA: TGTGCCAGCAGCTTGGGAAGCGGAGCACACAATGAGCAGTTCTTC
size: .; D: .; V: TRBV4-2; J: TRBJ2-3; CDR3: CASSQDHSGSAADTQYF; DNA: TGTGCCAGCAGCCAAGATCACTCAGGGTCGGCAGCAGATACGCAGTATTTT
size: .; D: .; V: TRBV7-2; J: TRBJ2-7; CDR3: CASSFRSYEQYF; DNA: TGTGCCAGCAGCTTTCGCAGCTACGAGCAGTACTTC
size: once; D: TRBD2; V: TRBV19; J: TRBJ2-7; CDR3: CASSVPQREGLKQYF; DNA: TGTGCCAGTAGTGTCCCGCAGCGGGAGGGCCTCAAGCAGTACTTC
size: .; D: TRBD1; V: TRBV6-5; J: TRBJ1-2; CDR3: CASSYRTGSGYTF; DNA: TGTGCCAGCAGTTACCGGACAGGGAGCGGCTACACCTTC
size: .; D: .; V: TRBV6-2/TRBV6-3; J: TRBJ1-2; CDR3: CASSYNRYGYTF; DNA: TGTGCCAGCAGTTACAATAGATATGGCTACACCTTC
size: .; D: .; V: TRBV5-1; J: TRBJ2-7; CDR3: CASTGTSSYEQYF; DNA: TGCGCCAGCACAGGAACAAGCTCCTACGAGCAGTACTTC
size: .; D: .; V: TRBV2; J: TRBJ2-5; CDR3: CASSEDRSQETQYF; DNA: TGTGCCAGCAGTGAAGACAGGAGCCAAGAGACCCAGTACTTC
size: .; D: TRBD1; V: TRBV7-8; J: TRBJ1-4; CDR3: CASSPDRVVNEKLFF; DNA: TGTGCCAGCAGCCCCGACAGGGTAGTTAATGAAAAACTGTTTTTT
size: .; D: .; V: TRBV18; J: TRBJ2-3; CDR3: CASSTFLTGHPRDTQYF; DNA: TGTGCCAGCTCGACTTTTCTGACGGGACACCCCAGGGATACGCAGTATTTT
size: .; D: .; V: TRBV7-8; J: TRBJ2-3; CDR3: CASSIQDTQYF; DNA: TGTGCCAGCAGTATACAAGATACGCAGTATTTT
size: .; D: .; V: TRBV28; J: TRBJ2-1; CDR3: CASSPRNEQFF; DNA: TGTGCCAGCAGTCCGCGCAATGAGCAGTTCTTC
size: .; D: .; V: TRBV5-1; J: TRBJ2-7; CDR3: CASSSYPGAYEQYF; DNA: TGCGCCAGCAGCTCGTACCCGGGTGCCTACGAGCAGTACTTC
size: .; D: TRBD1; V: TRBV6-5; J: TRBJ2-2; CDR3: CASSRTGQGPGELFF; DNA: TGTGCCAGCAGTCGAACGGGACAGGGTCCCGGGGAGCTGTTTTTT
size: .; D: .; V: TRBV28; J: TRBJ1-2; CDR3: CASSLGGYGYTF; DNA: TGTGCCAGCAGTTTGGGGGGCTATGGCTACACCTTC
size: .; D: .; V: TRBV20-1; J: TRBJ2-5; CDR3: CSARDGSVQYF; DNA: TGCAGTGCTAGAGATGGGAGTGTCCAGTACTTC
size: .; D: .; V: TRBV27; J: TRBJ2-7; CDR3: CASSPRGGYEQYF; DNA: TGTGCCAGCTCCCCCCGGGGAGGCTACGAGCAGTACTTC
size: .; D: TRBD1; V: TRBV30; J: TRBJ1-5; CDR3: CAWTQQGVGQPQHF; DNA: TGTGCCTGGACTCAGCAGGGGGTTGGTCAGCCCCAGCATTTT
size: .; D: .; V: TRBV12-3/TRBV12-4; J: TRBJ1-2; CDR3: CASSLAGGDGYTF; DNA: TGTGCCAGCAGTTTGGCAGGAGGGGATGGCTACACCTTC
size: .; D: .; V: TRBV4-2; J: TRBJ2-1; CDR3: CASSQDRGRYNEQFF; DNA: TGTGCCAGCAGCCAAGACAGGGGAAGATACAATGAGCAGTTCTTC
size: .; D: TRBD2; V: TRBV7-2; J: TRBJ2-7; CDR3: CASSLGPTSDYEQYF; DNA: TGTGCCAGCAGCTTAGGCCCGACTAGCGATTACGAGCAGTACTTC
size: .; D: TRBD1; V: TRBV9; J: TRBJ2-7; CDR3: CASSTGQGISYEQYF; DNA: TGTGCCAGCAGCACGGGACAGGGGATCTCCTACGAGCAGTACTTC
size: .; D: .; V: TRBV14; J: TRBJ2-1; CDR3: CASSQSRGSYNEQFF; DNA: TGTGCCAGCAGCCAAAGCAGGGGTAGCTACAATGAGCAGTTCTTC
size: .; D: TRBD2; V: TRBV27; J: TRBJ2-3; CDR3: CASSFISGRGIDTQYF; DNA: TGTGCCAGCAGTTTTATTAGCGGGAGGGGGATAGATACGCAGTATTTT
size: .; D: TRBD2; V: TRBV14; J: TRBJ2-2; CDR3: CASSHRGREFGGELFF; DNA: TGTGCCAGCAGCCACCGCGGGAGAGAGTTTGGCGGGGAGCTGTTTTTT
size: .; D: TRBD1; V: TRBV7-9; J: TRBJ1-2; CDR3: CASSLKQGAPGYTF; DNA: TGTGCCAGCAGCTTAAAACAGGGGGCTCCGGGCTACACCTTC
size: .; D: TRBD1; V: TRBV27; J: TRBJ1-5; CDR3: CASSSTGQVSQPQHF; DNA: TGTGCCAGCAGTTCAACGGGACAGGTCAGCCAGCCCCAGCATTTT
size: .; D: TRBD2; V: TRBV12-5; J: TRBJ2-1; CDR3: CASGLVYSGSKYNEQFF; DNA: TGTGCTAGTGGTTTGGTATACAGCGGGAGTAAGTACAATGAGCAGTTCTTC